These 20 T cell receptor beta chains were all obtained from the same sample, sequenced in a study of identifying expanded T cells in peripheral blood. Sequencing was performed with immunoSEQ multiplex PCR; in TCRdb, only in-frame clones are kept and a portion is missing. The sample yields 84,000 or so clones, about 89% seen once. Sequences were obtained from blood. The receptors were sampled from a person aged 18 to 75 in good health.

The V gene is TRBV5-1, the J gene TRBJ1-5; 7 nucleotides align to TRBD1. The CDR3 has 15 residues. After removal of 0 bases from V and 1 base from J, the junction contained 1 base not matched to a gene. Looked up from germline, CDR1 is SGHRS and CDR2 is YFSETQ. CDR3 in amino acids: CASSLGRGSNQPQHF. In nucleotides, the CDR3 is TGCGCCAGCAGCTTGGGCAGGGGGAGCAATCAGCCCCAGCATTTT.

The chain joins TRBV7-3 to TRBJ2-1; the match to TRBD2 covers 7 bases. With V trimmed by 5 bases and J by 9 bases, 13 bases remained unmatched. This CDR3 has 15 amino acids. Germline V gives CDR1 SGHTA, CDR2 FQGTGA. CDR3 nucleotides: TGTGCCAGCAGCGAGCGGGGTCGGGACCTTTCTGAGCAGTTCTTC. This codes for CASSERGRDLSEQFF. Supplemented by reference TRBV7-3 and TRBJ2-1, the full variable domain reads GAGVSQTPSNKVTEKGKYVELRCDPISGHTALYWYRQSLGQGPEFLIYFQGTGAADDSGLPNDRFFAVRPEGSVSTLKIQRTERGDSAVYLCASSERGRDLSEQFFGPGTRLTVL.

The J gene is TRBJ2-1, the V gene TRBV2; 7 nucleotides line up with TRBD2. V shed 4 bases, J shed 6 bases, and the junction held 15 bases outside the gene matches. The germline CDR1 and CDR2 sequences are SNHLY and FYNNEI. The CDR3 runs to 17 residues. The CDR3 DNA follows: TGTGCCAGCAGTGCGGGGACCTTTTTAGGGGAGGGCAATGAGCAGTTCTTC. Its translation is CASSAGTFLGEGNEQFF.

The chain carries TRBV18 and TRBJ2-1; D unclear. Germline-derived CDR1 and CDR2 are KGHSH and LQKENI. This CDR3 spans 16 amino acids. Trimming left V 3 bases short and J 5 bases short, with 17 bases between. CDR3 bases: TGTGCCAGCTCACCCTCCCTTGACACCACCCACAATGAGCAGTTCTTC. This translates into CASSPSLDTTHNEQFF.

The chain joins TRBV7-8 to TRBJ1-1, with D unclear. CDR1 is SGHVS, CDR2 FQNEAQ, per germline. Trimming removed 5 bases at V and 5 bases at J, with 12 bases between. This CDR3 spans 13 amino acids. The CDR3 is CASSRTRETEAFF. Written as DNA, the CDR3 is TGTGCCAGCAGCCGGACTCGTGAGACTGAAGCTTTCTTT.

The chain recombines TRBV19 with TRBJ2-6, with D perhaps TRBD1 (6 bases). The germline V gene has CDR1 LNHDA and CDR2 SQIVND (reference sequence). The CDR3 consists of 17 residues. V was cut by 5 bases and J by 4 bases, with 18 bases left in between. The chain's CDR3 is CASSPRVGASGANVLTF. The CDR3 coding sequence is TGTGCCAGTAGTCCCCGGGTGGGGGCCTCCGGGGCCAACGTCCTGACTTTC.

The rearrangement uses TRBV11-3 and TRBJ2-3; D not resolved. The CDR3 has 12 residues. Germline-derived CDR1 and CDR2 are SGHNT and YENEEA. V lost 5 bases, J lost 2 bases, and 5 bases lay in between. The CDR3 DNA sequence: TGTGCCAGCAGCCAGGACACAGATACGCAGTATTTT. It translates to CASSQDTDTQYF.

The rearrangement joins TRBV18 to TRBJ2-5, with no clear D. V dropped 5 bases and J dropped 0 bases, with 13 bases sitting between them. The CDR3 spans 15 residues. Germline V gives CDR1 KGHSH, CDR2 LQKENI. CDR3 sequence reads: CASSSGLGYQETQYF. As DNA, the CDR3 is TGTGCCAGCTCATCTGGGCTGGGGTACCAAGAGACCCAGTACTTC.

This sequence joins TRBV19 and TRBJ1-4; perhaps TRBD1 as D (6 bases). V lost 5 bases and J lost 7, with 17 bases in between. There are 15 residues in the CDR3. Germline assignment: CDR1 LNHDA and CDR2 SQIVND (reference sequence). The CDR3 sequence: CASSPSGEHGEKLFF. CDR3 DNA sequence: TGTGCCAGTAGTCCGTCAGGGGAACACGGTGAAAAACTGTTTTTT.

The chain links TRBV27 to TRBJ2-3; 9 nucleotides agree with TRBD2. The CDR3 loop spans 16 amino acids. CDR1 is MNHEY, CDR2 SMNVEV, per germline (reference sequence). V shed 0 bases and J 2 bases; nucleotides not matched to a gene: 3. DNA for the CDR3: TGTGCCAGCAGTTTATCGACTAGCGGAGTCACAGATACGCAGTATTTT. It yields the protein CASSLSTSGVTDTQYF.

This chain connects TRBV19 to TRBJ2-1; D not certain. This CDR3 has 12 amino acids. Per germline, CDR1 LNHDA and CDR2 SQIVND (reference sequence). V lost 3 bases and J 10 bases, leaving 10 bases between the germline ends. The CDR3 nucleotides are TGTGCCAGTAGTATTAGGAGCGACGAGCAGTTCTTC. Amino acids: CASSIRSDEQFF.

This rearrangement joins TRBV18 to TRBJ1-5, with no clear D. From germline, CDR1 is KGHSH and CDR2 LQKENI. V was pared by 5 bases and J by 4 bases, with 9 bases between. This CDR3 region has 13 residues. The CDR3 nucleotides are TGTGCCAGCTCATCCACCTTTAATCAGCCCCAGCATTTT. This codes for CASSSTFNQPQHF.

The rearrangement links TRBV7-6 to TRBJ2-2; 7 bases agree with TRBD2. CDR1 and CDR2 from the germline V gene are SGHVS and FNYEAQ. V shed 1 base, J shed 7 bases, and the junction held 9 bases outside the gene matches. The CDR3 is 16 residues long. The CDR3 coding sequence is TGTGCCAGCAGCTTAGATATAACTAGCGCTGGCGGGGAGCTGTTTTTT. Protein: CASSLDITSAGGELFF.

This chain uses TRBV27 with TRBJ2-7; D may be TRBD1 or TRBD2 (5 bases each). CDR1 and CDR2 from the germline V gene are MNHEY and SMNVEV (reference sequence). V dropped 6 bases and J dropped 4 bases, with 22 bases sitting between them. The CDR3 extends over 16 amino acids. CDR3 bases: TGTGCCAGCAGGCCCGCCGTCGGGGCTCTGGGATACGAGCAGTACTTC. This encodes CASRPAVGALGYEQYF.

This chain connects TRBV28 to TRBJ2-5; perhaps TRBD2 as D (6 bases). Germline V CDR1 and CDR2: MDHEN, SYDVKM. This CDR3 has 17 residues. Trimming removed 5 bases from V and 1 base from J, with 20 bases in between. In nucleotides, the CDR3 is TGTGCCAGCAGTCCACCCCCCTCAACTAGCCTCCAAGAGACCCAGTACTTC. Residues: CASSPPPSTSLQETQYF.

This clone is a singleton in its sample. The rearrangement uses TRBV10-2 and TRBJ2-7; possibly TRBD2 for D (6 bases). Per germline, CDR1 WSHSY and CDR2 SAAADI. V was trimmed by 7 bases and J by 9 bases, leaving 16 bases between them. This CDR3 spans 12 amino acids. This chain's CDR3 is CASKDPPGVQYF. Here the CDR3 DNA reads TGCGCCAGCAAGGACCCTCCGGGGGTGCAGTACTTC.

This chain uses TRBV19 with TRBJ1-5; 7 bases map to TRBD1. The CDR3 covers 18 residues. Per germline, CDR1 LNHDA and CDR2 SQIVND (reference sequence). J was trimmed by 9 bases and V by 3 bases; bases with no gene match: 20. The CDR3 nucleotides are TGTGCCAGTAGTATTATTGTGCGGGACAGCCCGGACCAAGGGCCCCAGCATTTT. Translation gives CASSIIVRDSPDQGPQHF.

This sequence joins TRBV23-1 and TRBJ2-7; tentatively, D is TRBD1 (6 bases). TRBV23-1 is known as an ORF, though its function is uncertain. V gave up 4 bases and J gave up 4 bases, with 23 bases separating them. This CDR3 has 17 residues. For the CDR3, the DNA is TGCGCCAGCAGTCTCGGACAGAATCCTGATTTCCAATACGAGCAGTACTTC. Protein sequence: CASSLGQNPDFQYEQYF.

The chain combines TRBV5-4 with TRBJ1-2; no reliable D call. V was shortened by 8 bases and J by 4 bases, with 21 bases between the two germline ends. CDR3 length equals 15 residues. Germline V gives CDR1 SGHNT, CDR2 YYREEE (reference sequence). The CDR3: CASHKHGAISYGYTF. CDR3 coding DNA: TGTGCCAGTCATAAGCACGGCGCAATTAGCTATGGCTACACCTTC.

The genes are TRBV7-9 and TRBJ2-3; the match to TRBD1 covers 10 bases. Trimming at V came to 2 bases and at J to 6 bases, leaving 11 bases not matched to a gene. The CDR3 has 17 residues. Germline CDR1 SEHNR, CDR2 FQNEAQ (reference sequence). Written as DNA, the CDR3 is TGTGCCAGCAGCTTACCGGGCCGGGACAGGGGTGCCGATACGCAGTATTTT. It is translated as CASSLPGRDRGADTQYF.